This entry is about one TCR beta chain. This could be a read error, since a much larger clone is one nucleotide away. The sample is drawn from a study of kidney transplant recipient with SARS-CoV-2 infection. With V trimmed by 3 bases and J by 7 bases, 10 bases remained unmatched. The CDR3 extends over 15 amino acids. Via MiXCR, TCRdb re-called the reads, giving one row per CDR3 protein. This sample carries under 300,000 distinct CDR3 sequences, 29% of them seen once, and the ten largest clones take under 7.5%. The sample here was a blood sample, taken at baseline and between days 110 and 120 from a kidney transplant recipient. The source of this sequence is a young adult male patient who had COVID-19 and was a kidney transplant recipient. Some T cells may have originated in the graft donor. V is TRBV12-3 or TRBV12-4 and J is TRBJ1-2, with 8 nucleotides matching TRBD1. CDR3 region: CASSFQQGAICGYTF. The CDR3 DNA sequence: TGTGCCAGCAGTTTCCAGCAGGGGGCCATCTGTGGCTACACCTTC.